This section outlines one T cell receptor (beta chain) sequence together with its context. The antigen is unknown. Time point of the sample: cycle 4 day 1 (C4D1), after six to seven weeks of nivolumab. Relapse was seen in all patients after autologous stem cell transplantation, and brentuximab vedotin exposure was variable. The data stem from a study of PD-1 blockade in classical Hodgkin lymphoma. General study results and limits: Reported baseline diversity: healthy donors highest, relapsed/refractory patients lowest. The diversity seen at baseline in complete responders resembled that of newly diagnosed patients. TCR diversity rose significantly by C4D1 in CD4+ but not CD8+ cells.

Sequencing was performed with immunoSEQ multiplex PCR; in TCRdb, only in-frame clones are kept and a portion is missing. The sample includes approximately 90,000 clones, 83% seen only once; the top ten take approximately 15%. Trimming shortened V by 0 bases and J by 7 bases, and 13 bases separated the two germline ends. The germline V gene has CDR1 SGHVS and CDR2 FNYEAQ. This CDR3 is 14 amino acids long. The gene calls are TRBV7-6 and TRBJ2-7, with D perhaps given as TRBD1 or TRBD2 (5 bases each). The receptor was derived from a human donor with classical Hodgkin lymphoma. This specimen consisted of peripheral blood mononuclear cells (PBMCs), obtained before the fourth cycle of nivolumab. CDR3 region: CASSLAGLGGEQYF. The CDR3 DNA follows: TGTGCCAGCAGCTTAGCAGGACTTGGGGGAGAGCAGTACTTC. The whole variable domain, filled in from reference TRBV7-6 and TRBJ2-7, reads GAGVSQSPRYKVTKRGQDVALRCDPISGHVSLYWYRQALGQGPEFLTYFNYEAQQDKSGLPNDRFSAERPEGSISTLTIQRTEQRDSAMYRCASSLAGLGGEQYFGPGTRLTVT.